The 5 T cell receptor beta chains reported below all come from one sample, sequenced in a study of vaccination and CD4 T cells after COVID-19. What these receptors recognize is not known. Documented treatment: roughly ten-day PBMC culture with coronavirus spike peptide pools or control peptides (ViraFEST assay). The Oncomine TCR Beta short-read assay was what sequenced the DNA obtained from cultured CD4+ T cells. Each CDR3 protein is one row after TCRdb ran MiXCR on the PCR reads. The profile shows 20,000 to 25,000 distinct CDR3 sequences, approximately 40% of them singletons. The sample here was CD4+ T cells from blood, cultured in vitro, taken before SARS-CoV-2 vaccination. The receptors were sampled from a human donor who had recovered from COVID-19.

This clonotype was picked up a small number of times. This chain connects TRBV7-2 to TRBJ1-2; D unclear. The CDR3 has 13 amino acids. The V gene's germline CDR1 is SGHTA and CDR2 FQGNSA. Trimming shortened V by 2 bases and J by 8 bases, and 12 bases separated the two germline ends. As DNA, the CDR3 is TGTGCCAGCAGCTTATCCCCGGACCGGGGCTACACCTTC. This gives the protein CASSLSPDRGYTF.

The V and J genes are TRBV6-1 and TRBJ2-3; TRBD2 might be the D (6 bases). Germline-derived CDR1 and CDR2 are MNHNS and SASEGT. Trimming took 2 bases from V and 4 from J, leaving 16 bases between them. The CDR3 is 16 amino acids. CDR3 nucleotide sequence: TGTGCCAGCAGTGAACAGGGACTCCAGTTTGCAGATACGCAGTATTTT. This encodes CASSEQGLQFADTQYF.

This chain connects TRBV7-2 to TRBJ2-7; the match to TRBD1 covers 8 bases. Germline CDR1 SGHTA, CDR2 FQGNSA. The CDR3 totals 19 residues. With 1 base clipped from V and 0 bases from J, the junction kept 14 bases outside the gene matches. The CDR3 DNA is TGTGCCAGCAGCTTAGTCTCCGGGACAGGACCCAGGAGCTCCTACGAGCAGTACTTC. Residues: CASSLVSGTGPRSSYEQYF. The whole variable domain, filled in from reference TRBV7-2 and TRBJ2-7, reads GAGVSQSPSNKVTEKGKDVELRCDPISGHTALYWYRQSLGQGLEFLIYFQGNSAPDKSGLPSDRFSAERTGGSVSTLTIQRTQQEDSAVYLCASSLVSGTGPRSSYEQYFGPGTRLTVT.

This clonotype was seen more than once but under ten times. V usage is TRBV6-5 and J usage is TRBJ2-4; a weak D match, TRBD1 (5 bases). The CDR3 sequence is 14 residues long. Germline CDR1 reads MNHEY; CDR2 reads SVGAGI. V shed 0 bases and J shed 7 bases, with 10 bases lying between them. In DNA, the CDR3 is TGTGCCAGCAGTTACTCGGCCACAGGCAACATTCAGTACTTC. The encoded protein is CASSYSATGNIQYF.

V usage is TRBV5-1 and J usage is TRBJ1-5; TRBD1 might be the D (5 bases). CDR3 length equals 13 residues. Germline CDR1 is SGHRS and CDR2 is YFSETQ. V was clipped by 0 bases and J by 6 bases, with 7 bases between them. CDR3 coding DNA: TGCGCCAGCAGCTTGGGGCAGGGTCAGCCCCAGCATTTT. Its protein product is CASSLGQGQPQHF.